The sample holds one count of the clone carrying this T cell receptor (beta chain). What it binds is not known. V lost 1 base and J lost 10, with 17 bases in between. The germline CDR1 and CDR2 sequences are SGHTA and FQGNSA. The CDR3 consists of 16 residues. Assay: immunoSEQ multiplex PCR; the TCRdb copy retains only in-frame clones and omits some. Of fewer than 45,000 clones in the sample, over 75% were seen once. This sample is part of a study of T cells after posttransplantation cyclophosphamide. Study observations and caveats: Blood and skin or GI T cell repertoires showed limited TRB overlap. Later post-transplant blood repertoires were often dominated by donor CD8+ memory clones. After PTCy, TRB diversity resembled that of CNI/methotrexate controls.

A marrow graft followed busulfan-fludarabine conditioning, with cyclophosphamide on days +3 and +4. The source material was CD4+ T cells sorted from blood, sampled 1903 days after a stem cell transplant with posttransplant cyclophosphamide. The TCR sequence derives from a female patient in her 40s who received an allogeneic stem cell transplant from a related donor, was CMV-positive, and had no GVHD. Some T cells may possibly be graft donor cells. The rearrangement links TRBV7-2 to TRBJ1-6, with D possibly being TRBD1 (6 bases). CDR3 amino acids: CASSLEGGTYRSPLHF. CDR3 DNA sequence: TGTGCCAGCAGCTTAGAGGGTGGGACATATAGGTCACCCCTCCACTTT.